This entry is about one T cell receptor beta chain. What it recognizes is unknown. The data were taken from a study of post-analysis software for immune sequencing data. The CDR3 length is 15 residues. V lost 4 bases and J 5 bases, leaving 15 bases between the germline ends. cDNA libraries for TCR beta contained unique molecular identifiers. Starting from about 0.98 to 11 million T cells, the study yielded about 540,000 cDNA molecules. TCRdb passed the PCR reads through MiXCR, listing each CDR3 protein once. Of roughly 400,000 distinct CDR3 sequences listed, about 40% are singletons. The study, taken as a whole, reports: With F measure, samples from one preparation batch clustered together strongly. Compared with controls, patients had more of five TRBV segments, including TRBV5-6, TRBV5-1 and TRBV20-1.

This chain links TRBV12-3 or TRBV12-4 with TRBJ1-5; possibly TRBD1 for D (5 bases). This receptor was identified in a girl aged 2 to 9 with multiple sclerosis. The specimen sequenced was blood. The CDR3 DNA reads as TGTGCCAGCAGTTATGGGGCACGACGAGATCAGCCCCAGCATTTT. It yields the protein CASSYGARRDQPQHF.